A single sample gave rise to the 29 T cell receptor beta chains below, sequenced in a study of early T cells in non-severe SARS-CoV-2 infection. Via MiXCR, TCRdb re-called the 5' RACE reads, giving one row per CDR3 protein. The table lists about 55,000 distinct CDR3 sequences, more than 13% of them singletons. The sample here was whole blood, taken at baseline. The origin of the receptors is an adult who was a healthcare worker with PCR-confirmed SARS-CoV-2 infection or an uninfected control (not recorded which).

The gene calls are TRBV12-3 or TRBV12-4 and TRBJ2-3; tentative D call: TRBD1 (5 bases). The CDR3 sequence is 15 residues long. Trimming took 4 bases from V and 0 from J, leaving 11 bases between them. The CDR3 DNA sequence: TGTGCCAGCAGTTCCCGACAGTATAGCACAGATACGCAGTATTTT. Protein product: CASSSRQYSTDTQYF.

This clonotype was observed once. CDR3 sequence: CASSRSGQGGREKLFF. CDR3 coding DNA: TGTGCCAGCAGCCGCAGCGGACAGGGGGGCCGTGAAAAACTGTTTTTT. The gene calls are TRBV6-6 and TRBJ1-4, with 10 bases fitting TRBD1. There are 16 residues in the CDR3. V shed 6 bases and J 7 bases; nucleotides not matched to a gene: 11. Germline lookup yields CDR1 MNHNY and CDR2 SVGAGI (reference sequence).

The V and J genes are TRBV3-1 and TRBJ1-5; D uncertain. Trimming took 2 bases from V and 4 from J, leaving 6 bases between them. Looked up from germline, CDR1 is LGHDT and CDR2 is YNNKEL (reference sequence). The CDR3 loop spans 13 amino acids. CDR3 residues: CASSQRRNQPQHF. CDR3 DNA sequence: TGTGCCAGCAGCCAAAGACGGAATCAGCCCCAGCATTTT.

This clonotype was picked up many times. The chain joins TRBV6-1 to TRBJ1-2; D is unclear. CDR1 is MNHNS, CDR2 SASEGT, per germline. The CDR3 covers 13 residues. Trimming stripped 0 bases from V and 8 bases from J, with 10 bases between. This chain's CDR3 is CASSEAHDGGYTF. The CDR3 nucleotides read TGTGCCAGCAGTGAAGCGCACGACGGAGGCTACACCTTC.

The rearrangement joins TRBV24-1 to TRBJ2-5, with D unclear. The germline V and J ends were trimmed by 5 bases and 1 base, with 13 bases remaining between them. The CDR3 totals 15 residues. CDR1 and CDR2 from the germline V gene are KGHDR and SFDVKD. The CDR3 coding sequence is TGTGCCACCAGTGCCCTTCCGGCCGGCCAAGAGACCCAGTACTTC. The encoded protein is CATSALPAGQETQYF.

This chain uses TRBV5-1 with TRBJ2-1, with 9 bases identical to TRBD1. The CDR3 is 17 residues long. Germline V gene data show CDR1 as SGHRS and CDR2 as YFSETQ. Trimming cost V 1 base and J 6 bases; bases outside gene matches: 11. The CDR3 loop reads CASSLSPGQGTPNEQFF. As DNA, the CDR3 is TGCGCCAGCAGCTTGTCTCCGGGACAGGGAACCCCCAATGAGCAGTTCTTC.

This clonotype was counted between two and nine times. This chain links TRBV6-5 with TRBJ2-5; the D gene is possibly TRBD2 (5 bases). This CDR3 comprises 15 residues. Per the germline V gene, CDR1 is MNHEY and CDR2 is SVGAGI. Trimming stripped 2 bases from V and 5 bases from J, with 15 bases between. The chain's CDR3 is CASSYQSATKETQYF. The CDR3 DNA sequence: TGTGCCAGCAGTTACCAGTCTGCGACTAAGGAGACCCAGTACTTC.

The chain has TRBV28 and TRBJ1-2, with 10 bases aligning to TRBD1. Looked up from germline, CDR1 is MDHEN and CDR2 is SYDVKM. The ends lost 5 bases at V and 7 bases at J; junction bases unmatched: 10. CDR3 length: 15 residues. CDR3 nucleotides: TGTGCCAGCAGTGCCTTAACGGGACAGGGGTTTGGCTACACCTTC. As protein: CASSALTGQGFGYTF.

The chain uses TRBV12-3 or TRBV12-4 and TRBJ2-1; D perhaps matches TRBD2 (5 bases). Trimming pared 7 bases from V and 6 bases from J, leaving 13 bases between. This CDR3 has 13 amino acids. CDR3 protein: CASTPRGFNEQFF. Here the CDR3 DNA reads TGTGCCAGCACCCCTCGGGGTTTCAATGAGCAGTTCTTC.

The chain employs TRBV19 and TRBJ2-6; 7 nucleotides line up with TRBD2. Germline V gene data show CDR1 as LNHDA and CDR2 as SQIVND (reference sequence). The J segment lost 5 bases and the V segment lost 6 bases, leaving 7 bases of the junction unmatched. CDR3 length: 15 residues. The CDR3 here is CASRPPGGRANVLTF. CDR3 DNA: TGTGCCAGTAGGCCCCCGGGGGGAAGGGCCAACGTCCTGACTTTC.

J is TRBJ2-5 and V is TRBV7-9; D call uncertain. Germline lookup yields CDR1 SEHNR and CDR2 FQNEAQ (reference sequence). The CDR3 is 12 residues long. V lost 7 bases and J lost 5, with 11 bases in between. The CDR3 here is CASTRNPETQYF. CDR3 sequence (DNA): TGTGCCAGCACCAGGAATCCGGAGACCCAGTACTTC.

This clonotype has a handful of counts. The chain joins TRBV5-1 to TRBJ2-4; the D is unclear. This CDR3 region has 16 residues. Germline-derived CDR1 and CDR2 are SGHRS and YFSETQ. V lost 4 bases and J lost 0, with 14 bases in between. The CDR3: CASSPVSLLAKNIQYF. In DNA form, the CDR3 reads TGCGCCAGCAGCCCCGTTAGCCTCTTAGCCAAAAACATTCAGTACTTC. The variable domain in full, with the rest retrieved from reference TRBV5-1 and TRBJ2-4, is KAGVTQTPRYLIKTRGQQVTLSCSPISGHRSVSWYQQTPGQGLQFLFEYFSETQRNKGNFPGRFSGRQFSNSRSEMNVSTLELGDSALYLCASSPVSLLAKNIQYFGAGTRLSVL.

The chain carries TRBV4-1 and TRBJ2-7; 7 bases agree with TRBD1. The CDR3 extends over 15 amino acids. Trimming removed 1 base from V and 2 bases from J; junction bases left unmatched: 5. CDR1 and CDR2 from the germline V gene are MGHRA and YSYEKL. CDR3 DNA sequence: TGCGCCAGCAGCCAAGCAGGACAGGCAGCCTACGAGCAGTACTTC. Amino acid sequence: CASSQAGQAAYEQYF.

The J gene is TRBJ1-1, the V gene TRBV7-9; D is uncertain. Looked up from germline, CDR1 is SEHNR and CDR2 is FQNEAQ (reference sequence). The CDR3 runs 13 residues. V shed 7 bases and J shed 8 bases, with 17 bases lying between them. The CDR3, as DNA: TGTGCCAGCATCGCGAGTAACACTGACGAAGCTTTCTTT. Encoded protein: CASIASNTDEAFF. The variable domain in full, with the rest retrieved from reference TRBV7-9 and TRBJ1-1, is DTGVSQNPRHKITKRGQNVTFRCDPISEHNRLYWYRQTLGQGPEFLTYFQNEAQLEKSRLLSDRFSAERPKGSFSTLEIQRTEQGDSAMYLCASIASNTDEAFFGQGTRLTVV.

By proportion, this clonotype is medium-sized. This sequence joins TRBV20-1 and TRBJ2-7, with 13 bases fitting TRBD2. Germline CDR1 DFQATT, CDR2 SNEGSKA (reference sequence). CDR3 length equals 15 residues. V gave up 7 bases and J gave up 6 bases; unmatched junction bases: 12. CDR3: CSVGKPGLAGSEQYF. Written as DNA, the CDR3 is TGCAGTGTTGGGAAGCCGGGACTAGCGGGGTCCGAGCAGTACTTC.

The sample holds many counts of this clonotype. The DNA for the CDR3 is TGTGCCAGCGCCCTGGAGCAACCCCGACAGGGAAACACCATATATTTT. Translating it yields CASALEQPRQGNTIYF. The chain carries TRBV12-3 or TRBV12-4 and TRBJ1-3, with a tentative D call TRBD1 (5 bases). This CDR3 has 16 residues. The V gene lost 8 bases and the J gene lost 4 bases, with 21 bases spanning the gap.

The table lists this clonotype with a few counts. The chain carries TRBV12-3 or TRBV12-4 and TRBJ2-2; D gene unclear. The CDR3 contains 14 residues. The V gene lost 11 bases and the J gene lost 6 bases, with 19 bases spanning the gap. Here the CDR3 DNA reads TGTGCCGGGCTGAGCCAACTCGGCTCCGGGGAGCTGTTTTTT. Translation: CAGLSQLGSGELFF.

The chain's CDR3 is CASSQGPGWSYEQYF. In nucleotides, the CDR3 is TGTGCCAGCAGCCAAGGGCCAGGCTGGTCCTACGAGCAGTACTTC. The chain combines TRBV3-1 with TRBJ2-7; D not certain. The CDR3 is 15 amino acids. Trimming took off 1 base at V and 1 base at J, with 11 bases between the two ends. Germline V gene sequence: CDR1 LGHDT, CDR2 YNNKEL (reference sequence).

V and J are TRBV9 and TRBJ2-3, with 7 bases identical to TRBD2. The CDR3 has 14 amino acids. Germline CDR1 SGDLS, CDR2 YYNGEE. J lost 5 bases, V lost 2 bases, and 5 bases had no gene match. The CDR3 here is CASSVGGMGDTQYF. CDR3 DNA sequence: TGTGCCAGCAGCGTCGGGGGGATGGGAGATACGCAGTATTTT.

This clonotype was observed a handful of times. The V call is TRBV6-6, the J call TRBJ2-1; no firm D call. Looked up from germline, CDR1 is MNHNY and CDR2 is SVGAGI (reference sequence). V was shortened by 7 bases and J by 6 bases, with 19 bases between the two germline ends. This CDR3 is 15 amino acids long. In DNA form, the CDR3 reads TGTGCCAGCACCCACCCAGTAAGTTATGGCAATGAGCAGTTCTTC. This codes for CASTHPVSYGNEQFF.

This clonotype was seen only a few times. This chain links TRBV5-1 with TRBJ1-2; D is unclear. The CDR3 contains 14 residues. V was trimmed by 4 bases and J by 2 bases, leaving 12 bases between them. Germline loops: CDR1 SGHRS, CDR2 YFSETQ. The CDR3 protein is CASSKLDPNYGYTF. Here the CDR3 DNA reads TGCGCCAGCAGCAAATTAGACCCAAACTATGGCTACACCTTC.

This clonotype has a handful of counts. This rearrangement joins TRBV2 to TRBJ2-1; a possible D gene is TRBD2 (6 bases). Looked up from germline, CDR1 is SNHLY and CDR2 is FYNNEI. The V end lost 5 bases, the J end lost 13 bases, and 15 bases lay between the germline ends. This CDR3 has 12 amino acids. CDR3 residues: CASSPEGLSQFF. The CDR3 bases are TGTGCCAGCAGTCCCGAGGGACTTTCACAGTTCTTC.

The chain is built from TRBV2 and TRBJ1-4; D remains ambiguous. Germline CDR1 SNHLY, CDR2 FYNNEI. Deletions cut 3 bases from V and 7 bases from J, with 9 bases between. The CDR3 consists of 13 residues. In DNA, the CDR3 is TGTGCCAGCAGTGATCGAGACCGTGAAAAACTGTTTTTT. This translates into CASSDRDREKLFF.

This clonotype was seen a handful of times. The genes are TRBV7-9 and TRBJ1-1; D is undetermined. This CDR3 has 13 residues. Germline CDR1 SEHNR, CDR2 FQNEAQ (reference sequence). Trimming cost V 2 bases and J 7 bases, with 11 bases left between them. The CDR3 sequence: CASSLSSEVEAFF. DNA for the CDR3: TGTGCCAGCAGCTTATCGTCGGAAGTTGAAGCTTTCTTT.

The chain joins TRBV4-1 to TRBJ2-7; D call uncertain. This CDR3 is 15 amino acids long. V was cut by 0 bases and J by 2 bases, with 11 bases left in between. Per germline, CDR1 MGHRA and CDR2 YSYEKL. The CDR3 DNA reads as TGCGCCAGCAGCCAAGAATGGGCACAAACCTACGAGCAGTACTTC. It codes for CASSQEWAQTYEQYF.

This clonotype was seen ten or more times. This chain uses TRBV7-9 with TRBJ2-5; D is unclear. From germline, CDR1 is SEHNR and CDR2 FQNEAQ (reference sequence). Trimming took 4 bases from V and 0 from J, leaving 3 bases between them. The CDR3 has 12 amino acids. CDR3 amino acids: CASSWYQETQYF. The DNA of the CDR3 is TGTGCCAGCAGCTGGTACCAAGAGACCCAGTACTTC.

V is TRBV3-1 and J is TRBJ2-6; TRBD1 might be the D (6 bases). The V gene's germline CDR1 is LGHDT and CDR2 YNNKEL (reference sequence). This CDR3 has 17 residues. Trimming left V 4 bases short and J 2 bases short, with 15 bases between. The CDR3 reads CASSPRAGVTGANVLTF. The CDR3 region has the DNA TGTGCCAGCAGCCCCAGGGCAGGGGTAACTGGGGCCAACGTCCTGACTTTC.

This rearrangement joins TRBV12-3 or TRBV12-4 to TRBJ1-5, with D possibly being TRBD1 (5 bases). This CDR3 contains 14 residues. The V gene lost 5 bases and the J gene lost 7 bases, with 15 bases spanning the gap. The CDR3 here is CASSPSGGSQPQHF. CDR3 DNA sequence: TGTGCCAGCAGTCCATCCGGGGGGTCCCAGCCCCAGCATTTT.

This clonotype was recorded a few times. The V and J genes are TRBV29-1 and TRBJ2-5; D ambiguous. The CDR3 consists of 11 residues. V lost 3 bases and J lost 5, with 7 bases in between. Germline CDR1 SQVTM, CDR2 ANQGSEA. The CDR3 DNA follows: TGCAGCGTTGAGGTTTTTGAGACCCAGTACTTC. Its translation: CSVEVFETQYF.